These 9 T cell receptor beta chains came from one sample sequenced in a study of blood T cell repertoires in COVID-19. The protocol was immunoSEQ multiplex PCR, while the TCRdb copy is restricted to in-frame clones and leaves out a portion. The top ten clones hold about 1.5% of a sample with 130,000 or so clones, 85% to 90% of them seen once. Sequencing was carried out using peripheral blood. These TCRs come from a woman aged 60-70 years with acute or convalescent COVID-19.

The chain couples TRBV7-2 to TRBJ2-7; 8 bases fit TRBD1. The ends lost 3 bases at V and 5 bases at J; junction bases unmatched: 9. This CDR3 has 15 residues. Germline CDR1 reads SGHTA; CDR2 reads FQGNSA. The CDR3 spells CASSFAPQGANEQYF. The CDR3 DNA reads TGTGCCAGCAGCTTTGCCCCCCAGGGGGCGAACGAGCAGTACTTC.

The chain combines TRBV5-1 with TRBJ2-3, with 7 bases identical to TRBD2. The CDR3 covers 16 residues. Germline values: CDR1 SGHRS, CDR2 YFSETQ. The V segment lost 4 bases and the J segment 6 bases; nucleotides outside the gene matches: 14. The CDR3 DNA reads TGCGCCAGCAGCGCATCTGGGAGGGCCGGATTGGATACGCAGTATTTT. Translated, it gives CASSASGRAGLDTQYF.

This clone was observed a handful of times. V gene TRBV30 combines with J gene TRBJ1-5; no firm D call. CDR3 size: 15 residues. Germline CDR1 reads GTSNPN; CDR2 reads SVGIG (reference sequence). V dropped 1 base and J dropped 5 bases, with 15 bases sitting between them. This CDR3 reads CAWSEEGLRYQPQHF. The CDR3 DNA follows: TGTGCCTGGAGTGAGGAGGGTTTAAGGTATCAGCCCCAGCATTTT.

DNA of the CDR3: TGTGCCAGCAGCGATACAACGGGGTCCGGGGAGCTGTTTTTT. This encodes CASSDTTGSGELFF. This chain joins TRBV7-9 and TRBJ2-2, with a weak D call TRBD2 (5 bases). Per the germline V gene, CDR1 is SEHNR and CDR2 is FQNEAQ (reference sequence). Trimming shortened V by 5 bases and J by 6 bases, and 13 bases separated the two germline ends. CDR3 length: 14 amino acids.

V gene TRBV4-1 combines with J gene TRBJ1-4, with TRBD1 matching over 9 bases. Trimming removed 5 bases from V and 5 bases from J; junction bases left unmatched: 3. Germline loops: CDR1 MGHRA, CDR2 YSYEKL. There are 14 residues in the CDR3. This CDR3 reads CASSETGGNEKLFF. CDR3 coding DNA: TGCGCCAGCAGCGAGACAGGGGGGAATGAAAAACTGTTTTTT.

The V and J genes are TRBV7-9 and TRBJ2-1, with a possible D match to TRBD1 (5 bases). The V and J ends lost 10 bases and 7 bases respectively, with 17 bases between them. Per the germline V gene, CDR1 is SEHNR and CDR2 is FQNEAQ (reference sequence). CDR3 size: 13 residues. The CDR3 sequence: CATNSQRGNEQFF. In DNA, the CDR3 is TGTGCCACGAACAGTCAAAGGGGAAATGAGCAGTTCTTC.

The chain employs TRBV9 and TRBJ2-1; 7 bases align to TRBD1. V lost 2 bases, J lost 9 bases, and 11 bases stayed unmatched. Germline lookup yields CDR1 SGDLS and CDR2 YYNGEE. The CDR3 is made up of 15 amino acids. For the CDR3, the DNA is TGTGCCAGCAGCGTCTTGACAGGGATAGGGTCTGAGCAGTTCTTC. This sequence encodes CASSVLTGIGSEQFF.

This sequence joins TRBV4-3 and TRBJ2-5; weak D call: TRBD2 (6 bases). V was trimmed by 2 bases and J by 4 bases, leaving 17 bases between them. The CDR3 is 16 amino acids. Germline lookup yields CDR1 LGHNA and CDR2 YSLEER. Here the CDR3 reads CASSQIYGGEAETQYF. As DNA, the CDR3 is TGCGCCAGCAGCCAAATCTATGGAGGGGAGGCAGAGACCCAGTACTTC.

This sequence joins TRBV5-1 and TRBJ2-7, with TRBD2 as a possible D gene (6 bases). This CDR3 has 14 residues. The V gene's germline CDR1 is SGHRS and CDR2 YFSETQ. V was shortened by 5 bases and J by 1 base, with 13 bases between the two germline ends. The CDR3 spells CASRSGLTSYEQYF. CDR3 bases: TGCGCCAGCAGATCGGGACTCACTTCCTACGAGCAGTACTTC. Supplemented by reference TRBV5-1 and TRBJ2-7, the full variable domain reads KAGVTQTPRYLIKTRGQQVTLSCSPISGHRSVSWYQQTPGQGLQFLFEYFSETQRNKGNFPGRFSGRQFSNSRSEMNVSTLELGDSALYLCASRSGLTSYEQYFGPGTRLTVT.